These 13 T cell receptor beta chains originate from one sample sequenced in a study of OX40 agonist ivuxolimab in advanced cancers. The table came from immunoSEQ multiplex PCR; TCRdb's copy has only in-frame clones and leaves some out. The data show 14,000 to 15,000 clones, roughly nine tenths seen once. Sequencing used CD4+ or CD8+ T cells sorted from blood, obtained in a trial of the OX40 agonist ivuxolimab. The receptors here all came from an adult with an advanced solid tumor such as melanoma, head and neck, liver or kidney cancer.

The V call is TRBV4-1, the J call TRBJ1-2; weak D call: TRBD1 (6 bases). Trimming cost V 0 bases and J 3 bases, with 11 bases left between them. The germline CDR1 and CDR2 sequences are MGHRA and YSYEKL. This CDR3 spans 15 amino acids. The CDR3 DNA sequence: TGCGCCAGCAGCCAAGAAGGTTGGACAGACTATGGCTACACCTTC. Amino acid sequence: CASSQEGWTDYGYTF.

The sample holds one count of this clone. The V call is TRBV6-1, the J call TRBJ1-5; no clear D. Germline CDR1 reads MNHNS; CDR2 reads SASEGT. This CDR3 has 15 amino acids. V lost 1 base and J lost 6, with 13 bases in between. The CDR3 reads CASSEGWFLGQPQHF. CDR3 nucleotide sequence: TGTGCCAGCAGTGAAGGTTGGTTTCTGGGTCAGCCCCAGCATTTT.

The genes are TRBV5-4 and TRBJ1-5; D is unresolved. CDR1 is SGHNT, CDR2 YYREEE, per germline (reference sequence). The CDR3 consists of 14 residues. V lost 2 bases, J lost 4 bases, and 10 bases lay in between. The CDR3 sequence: CASSFSPENQPQHF. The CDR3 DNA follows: TGTGCCAGCAGCTTTAGTCCAGAGAATCAGCCCCAGCATTTT.

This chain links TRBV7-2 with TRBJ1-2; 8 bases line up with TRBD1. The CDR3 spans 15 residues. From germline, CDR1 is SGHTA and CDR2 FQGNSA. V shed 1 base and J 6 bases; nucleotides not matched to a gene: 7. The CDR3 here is CASSLGPQGANGYTF. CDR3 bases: TGTGCCAGCAGCTTAGGCCCTCAGGGGGCTAATGGCTACACCTTC.

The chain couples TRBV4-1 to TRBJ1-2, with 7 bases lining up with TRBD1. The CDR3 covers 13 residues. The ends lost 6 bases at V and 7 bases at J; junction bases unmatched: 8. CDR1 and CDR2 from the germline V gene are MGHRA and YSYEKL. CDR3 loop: CASSPTGVVGYTF. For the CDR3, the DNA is TGCGCCAGCAGTCCAACAGGGGTAGTTGGCTACACCTTC.

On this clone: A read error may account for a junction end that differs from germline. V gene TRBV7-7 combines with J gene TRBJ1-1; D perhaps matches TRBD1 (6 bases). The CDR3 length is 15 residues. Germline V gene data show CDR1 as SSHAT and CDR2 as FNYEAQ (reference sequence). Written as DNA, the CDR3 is TGTGCTAGCAGCTTAAGGAGGCGGTCAGGGGCAAGAGCTTTCTTT. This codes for CASSLRRRSGARAFF.

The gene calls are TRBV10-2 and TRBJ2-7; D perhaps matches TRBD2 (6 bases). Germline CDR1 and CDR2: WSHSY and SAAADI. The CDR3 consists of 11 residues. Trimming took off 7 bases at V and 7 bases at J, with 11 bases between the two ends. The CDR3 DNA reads TGCGCCAGCACGCGGGCGGGGGAGCAGTACTTC. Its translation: CASTRAGEQYF.

CDR3 sequence (DNA): TGTGCCAGCACCAGACAGGGGGCCAACACTGAAGCTTTCTTT. Its protein product is CASTRQGANTEAFF. The rearrangement uses TRBV27 and TRBJ1-1; 10 bases map to TRBD1. The germline V gene has CDR1 MNHEY and CDR2 SMNVEV (reference sequence). This CDR3 has 14 amino acids. Trimming at V came to 7 bases and at J to 2 bases, leaving 4 bases not matched to a gene.

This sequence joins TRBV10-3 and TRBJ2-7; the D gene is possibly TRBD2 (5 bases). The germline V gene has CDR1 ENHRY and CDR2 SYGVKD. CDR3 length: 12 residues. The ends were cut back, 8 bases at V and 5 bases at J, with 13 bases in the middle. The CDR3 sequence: CAILGFGNEQYF. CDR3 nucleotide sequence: TGTGCCATCCTTGGGTTCGGGAACGAGCAGTACTTC.

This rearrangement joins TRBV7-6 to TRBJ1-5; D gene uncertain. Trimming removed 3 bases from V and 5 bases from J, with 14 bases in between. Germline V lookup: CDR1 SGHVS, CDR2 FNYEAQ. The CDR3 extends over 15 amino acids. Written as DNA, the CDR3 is TGTGCCAGCAGCTTGACACCGGCGGGAGATCAGCCCCAGCATTTT. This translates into CASSLTPAGDQPQHF.

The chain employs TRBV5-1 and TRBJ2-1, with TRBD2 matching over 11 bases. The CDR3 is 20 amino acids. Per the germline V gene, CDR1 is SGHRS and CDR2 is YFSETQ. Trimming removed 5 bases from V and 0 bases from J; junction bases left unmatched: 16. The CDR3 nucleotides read TGCGCCAGCAGACCCCCAACTAGCGGGAGTCTTGACTCCTCCTACAATGAGCAGTTCTTC. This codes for CASRPPTSGSLDSSYNEQFF.

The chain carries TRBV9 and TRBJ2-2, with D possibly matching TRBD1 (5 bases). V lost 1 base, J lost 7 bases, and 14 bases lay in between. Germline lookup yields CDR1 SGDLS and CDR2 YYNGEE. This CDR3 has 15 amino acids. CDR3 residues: CASSVSPGLSGELFF. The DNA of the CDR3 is TGTGCCAGCAGCGTATCCCCAGGGTTAAGCGGGGAGCTGTTTTTT.

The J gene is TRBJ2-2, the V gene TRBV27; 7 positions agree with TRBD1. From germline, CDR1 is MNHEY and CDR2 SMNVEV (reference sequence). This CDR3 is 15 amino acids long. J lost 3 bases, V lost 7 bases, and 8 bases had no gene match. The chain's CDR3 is CASTFTGVDTGELFF. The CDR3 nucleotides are TGTGCCAGCACCTTCACAGGGGTCGACACCGGGGAGCTGTTTTTT.